The clone carrying this TCR beta chain was detected once. Other DNA sequences in this specimen translate into the identical CDR3. Methods used by the authors: The authors estimated nucleated cell counts from reference gene primer amplification. Method: immunoSEQ multiplex PCR; TCRdb's copy keeps in-frame clones and lacks some. V and J calls plus clone size are reproduced from that table; the DNA served to infer D and trimming. Of about 480,000 clones detected, approximately 88% appear once; the ten largest clones hold roughly 12%. The record originates from a study of blood T cell repertoires in COVID-19. Study-level information: Specimens from acute and convalescent COVID-19 originated in the United States, Italy and Spain.

V was pared by 10 bases and J by 1 base, with 1 base of the junction left unmatched. CDR1 and CDR2 from the germline V gene are KGHDR and SFDVKD. The CDR3 extends over 13 amino acids. The sample consisted of peripheral blood. The receptor's source is a woman between 45 and 60 years old with COVID-19, enrolled during active disease. V and J are TRBV24-1 and TRBJ2-1; 9 bases map to TRBD1. Here the CDR3 DNA reads TGTGCCACACAGGGGGCTTCCTACAATGAGCAGTTCTTC. Protein sequence: CATQGASYNEQFF.